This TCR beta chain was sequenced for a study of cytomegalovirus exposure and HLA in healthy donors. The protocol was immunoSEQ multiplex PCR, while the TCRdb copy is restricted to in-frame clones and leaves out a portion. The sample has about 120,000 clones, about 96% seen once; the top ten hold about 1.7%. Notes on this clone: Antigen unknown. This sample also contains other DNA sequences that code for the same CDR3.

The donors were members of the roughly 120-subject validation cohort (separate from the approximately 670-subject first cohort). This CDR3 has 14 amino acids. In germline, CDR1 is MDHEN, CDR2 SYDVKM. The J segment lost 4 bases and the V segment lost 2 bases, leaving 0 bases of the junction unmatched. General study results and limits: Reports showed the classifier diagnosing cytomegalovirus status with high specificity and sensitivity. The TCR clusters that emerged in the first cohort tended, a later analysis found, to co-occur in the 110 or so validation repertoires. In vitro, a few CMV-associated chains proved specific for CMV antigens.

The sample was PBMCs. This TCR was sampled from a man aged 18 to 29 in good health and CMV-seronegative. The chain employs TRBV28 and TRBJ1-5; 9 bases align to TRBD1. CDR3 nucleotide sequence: TGTGCCAGCAGTTTAGGACAGGGGAATCAGCCCCAGCATTTT. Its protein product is CASSLGQGNQPQHF.